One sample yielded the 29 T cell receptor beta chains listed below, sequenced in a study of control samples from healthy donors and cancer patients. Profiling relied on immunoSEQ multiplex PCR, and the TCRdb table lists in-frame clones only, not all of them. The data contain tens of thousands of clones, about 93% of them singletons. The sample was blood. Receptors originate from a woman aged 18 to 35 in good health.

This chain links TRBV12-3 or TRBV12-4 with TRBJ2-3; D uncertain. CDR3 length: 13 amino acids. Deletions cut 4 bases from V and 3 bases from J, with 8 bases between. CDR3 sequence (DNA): TGTGCCAGCAGTTCCAGAAATACAGATACGCAGTATTTT. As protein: CASSSRNTDTQYF.

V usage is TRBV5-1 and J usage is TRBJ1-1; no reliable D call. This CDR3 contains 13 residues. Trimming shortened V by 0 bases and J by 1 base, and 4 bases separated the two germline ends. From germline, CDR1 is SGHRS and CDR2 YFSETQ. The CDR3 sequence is CASSLAPNTEAFF. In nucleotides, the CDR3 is TGCGCCAGCAGCTTGGCCCCGAACACTGAAGCTTTCTTT.

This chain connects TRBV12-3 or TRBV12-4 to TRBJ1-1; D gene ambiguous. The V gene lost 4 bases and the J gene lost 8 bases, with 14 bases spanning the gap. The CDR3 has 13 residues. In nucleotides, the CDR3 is TGTGCCAGCAGTTCATCATACGGCCCCGAAGCTTTCTTT. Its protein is CASSSSYGPEAFF.

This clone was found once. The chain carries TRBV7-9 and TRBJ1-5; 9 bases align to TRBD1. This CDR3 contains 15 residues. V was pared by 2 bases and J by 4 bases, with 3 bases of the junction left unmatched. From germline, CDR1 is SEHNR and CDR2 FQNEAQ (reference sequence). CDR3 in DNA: TGTGCCAGCAGCTTACCTGGACAGGGGAATCAGCCCCAGCATTTT. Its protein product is CASSLPGQGNQPQHF. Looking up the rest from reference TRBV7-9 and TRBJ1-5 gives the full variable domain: DTGVSQNPRHKITKRGQNVTFRCDPISEHNRLYWYRQTLGQGPEFLTYFQNEAQLEKSRLLSDRFSAERPKGSFSTLEIQRTEQGDSAMYLCASSLPGQGNQPQHFGDGTRLSIL.

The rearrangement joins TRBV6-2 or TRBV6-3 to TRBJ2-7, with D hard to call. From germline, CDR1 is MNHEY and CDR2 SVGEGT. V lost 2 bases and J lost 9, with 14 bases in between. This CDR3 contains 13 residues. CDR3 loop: CASSYRARVGQYF. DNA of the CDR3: TGTGCCAGCAGTTACCGGGCAAGGGTCGGGCAGTACTTC.

Written as DNA, the CDR3 is TGTGCCAGCATAGAAACTAATGAAAAACTGTTTTTT. This gives the protein CASIETNEKLFF. The J gene is TRBJ1-4, the V gene TRBV2; D uncertain. The CDR3 runs to 12 residues. Trimming removed 7 bases from V and 1 base from J, with 4 bases in between. Germline-derived CDR1 and CDR2 are SNHLY and FYNNEI.

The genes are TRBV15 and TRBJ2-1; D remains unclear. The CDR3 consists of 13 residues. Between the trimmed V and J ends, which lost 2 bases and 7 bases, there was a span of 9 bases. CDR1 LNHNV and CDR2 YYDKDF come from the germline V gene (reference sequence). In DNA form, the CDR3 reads TGTGCCACCAGCAGAAATGCAAGGAATGAGCAGTTCTTC. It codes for CATSRNARNEQFF.

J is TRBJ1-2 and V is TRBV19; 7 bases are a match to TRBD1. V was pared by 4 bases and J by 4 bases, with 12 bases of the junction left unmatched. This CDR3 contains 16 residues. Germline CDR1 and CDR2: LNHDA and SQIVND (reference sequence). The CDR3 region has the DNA TGTGCCAGTAGTACGGCCACCGGGACAGTAATCTATGGCTACACCTTC. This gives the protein CASSTATGTVIYGYTF. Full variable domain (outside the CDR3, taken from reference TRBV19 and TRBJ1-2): DGGITQSPKYLFRKEGQNVTLSCEQNLNHDAMYWYRQDPGQGLRLIYYSQIVNDFQKGDIAEGYSVSREKKESFPLTVTSAQKNPTAFYLCASSTATGTVIYGYTFGSGTRLTVV.

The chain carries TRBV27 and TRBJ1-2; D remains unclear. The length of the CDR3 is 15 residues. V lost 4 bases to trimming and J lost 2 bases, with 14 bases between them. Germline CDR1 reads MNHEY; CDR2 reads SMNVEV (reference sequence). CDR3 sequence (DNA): TGTGCCAGCAGTTATTCCGGGAGCATGAACTATGGCTACACCTTC. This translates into CASSYSGSMNYGYTF.

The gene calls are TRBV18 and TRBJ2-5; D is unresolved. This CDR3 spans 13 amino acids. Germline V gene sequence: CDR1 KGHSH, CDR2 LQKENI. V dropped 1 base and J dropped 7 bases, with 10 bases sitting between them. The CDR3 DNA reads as TGTGCCAGCTCACCACTCGAGGTGTGGACCCAGTACTTC. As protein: CASSPLEVWTQYF.

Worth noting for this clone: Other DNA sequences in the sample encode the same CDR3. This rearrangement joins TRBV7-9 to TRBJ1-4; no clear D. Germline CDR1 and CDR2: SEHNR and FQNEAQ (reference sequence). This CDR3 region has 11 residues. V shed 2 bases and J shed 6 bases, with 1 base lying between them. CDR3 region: CASSLYEKLFF. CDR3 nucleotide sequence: TGTGCCAGCAGCTTATATGAAAAACTGTTTTTT.

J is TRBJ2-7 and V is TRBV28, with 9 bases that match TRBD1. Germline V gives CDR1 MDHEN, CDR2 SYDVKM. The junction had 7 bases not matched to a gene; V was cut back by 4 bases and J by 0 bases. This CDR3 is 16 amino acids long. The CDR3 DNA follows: TGTGCCAGCAGTTCCTCCGGGACAGGGATCTCCTACGAGCAGTACTTC. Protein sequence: CASSSSGTGISYEQYF.

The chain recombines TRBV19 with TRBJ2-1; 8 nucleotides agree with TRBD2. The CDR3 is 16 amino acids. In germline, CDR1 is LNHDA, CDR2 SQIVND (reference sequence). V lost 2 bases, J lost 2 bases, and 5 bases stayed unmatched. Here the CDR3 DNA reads TGTGCCAGTAGTATAAATAGCGGGGTTACCTACAATGAGCAGTTCTTC. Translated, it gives CASSINSGVTYNEQFF.

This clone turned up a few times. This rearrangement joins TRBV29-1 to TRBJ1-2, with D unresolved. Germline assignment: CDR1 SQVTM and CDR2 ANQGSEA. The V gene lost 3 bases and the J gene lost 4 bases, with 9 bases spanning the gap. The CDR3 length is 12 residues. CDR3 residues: CSVDAGSYGYTF. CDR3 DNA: TGCAGCGTTGATGCGGGAAGCTATGGCTACACCTTC.

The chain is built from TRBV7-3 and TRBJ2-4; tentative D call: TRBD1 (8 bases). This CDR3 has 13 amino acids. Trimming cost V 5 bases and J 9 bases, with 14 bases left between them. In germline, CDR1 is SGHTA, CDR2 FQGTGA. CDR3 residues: CASSPNRGGIQYF. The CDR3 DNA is TGTGCCAGCAGCCCCAACAGGGGGGGCATTCAGTACTTC.

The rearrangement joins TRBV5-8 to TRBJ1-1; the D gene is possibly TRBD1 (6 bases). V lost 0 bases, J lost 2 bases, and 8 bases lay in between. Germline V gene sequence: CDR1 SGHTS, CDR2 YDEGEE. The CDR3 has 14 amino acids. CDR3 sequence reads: CASSLEQGNTEAFF. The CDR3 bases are TGTGCCAGCAGCTTGGAACAGGGAAACACTGAAGCTTTCTTT.

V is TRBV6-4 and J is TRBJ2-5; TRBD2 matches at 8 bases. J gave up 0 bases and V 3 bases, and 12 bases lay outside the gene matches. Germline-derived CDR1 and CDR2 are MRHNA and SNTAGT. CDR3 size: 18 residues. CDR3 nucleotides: TGTGCCAGCAGTGAAATTAGCGGGGTCCCCCCGTACCAAGAGACCCAGTACTTC. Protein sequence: CASSEISGVPPYQETQYF.

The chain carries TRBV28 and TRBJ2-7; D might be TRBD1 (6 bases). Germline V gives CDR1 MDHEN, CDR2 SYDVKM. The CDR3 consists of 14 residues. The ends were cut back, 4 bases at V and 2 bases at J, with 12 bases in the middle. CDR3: CASSSKDSTYEQYF. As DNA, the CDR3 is TGTGCCAGCAGTTCCAAGGACAGCACCTACGAGCAGTACTTC.

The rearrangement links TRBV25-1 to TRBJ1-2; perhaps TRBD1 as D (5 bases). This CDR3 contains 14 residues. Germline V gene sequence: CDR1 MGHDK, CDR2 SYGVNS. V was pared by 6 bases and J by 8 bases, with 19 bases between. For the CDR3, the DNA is TGTGCCAGCAGCTCCCCGGGACGTTTTTGGGGCTACACCTTC. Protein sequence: CASSSPGRFWGYTF.

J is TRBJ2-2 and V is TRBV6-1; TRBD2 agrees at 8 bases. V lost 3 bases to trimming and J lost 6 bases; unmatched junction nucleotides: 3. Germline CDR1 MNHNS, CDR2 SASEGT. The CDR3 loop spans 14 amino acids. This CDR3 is CASSEIAGPGELFF. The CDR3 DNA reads TGTGCCAGCAGTGAGATAGCGGGACCCGGGGAGCTGTTTTTT.

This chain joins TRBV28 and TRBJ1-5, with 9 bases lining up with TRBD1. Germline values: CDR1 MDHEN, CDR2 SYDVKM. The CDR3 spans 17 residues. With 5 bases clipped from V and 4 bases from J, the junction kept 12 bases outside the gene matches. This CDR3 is CASSPRLGQGVNQPQHF. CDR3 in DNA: TGTGCCAGCAGTCCCCGATTGGGACAGGGAGTAAATCAGCCCCAGCATTTT.

The CDR3: CASSQQGHRNQPQHF. The CDR3 DNA is TGTGCCAGCAGCCAACAGGGACACCGCAATCAGCCCCAGCATTTT. This chain links TRBV28 with TRBJ1-5; D perhaps matches TRBD1 (6 bases). The CDR3 runs to 15 residues. In germline, CDR1 is MDHEN, CDR2 SYDVKM. The germline V and J ends were trimmed by 6 bases and 2 bases, with 14 bases remaining between them.

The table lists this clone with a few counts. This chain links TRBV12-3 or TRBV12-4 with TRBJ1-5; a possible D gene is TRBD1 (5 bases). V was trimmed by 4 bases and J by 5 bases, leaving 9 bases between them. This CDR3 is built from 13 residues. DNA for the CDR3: TGTGCCAGCAGTTCTCGAGGGGATCAGCCCCAGCATTTT. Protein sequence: CASSSRGDQPQHF.

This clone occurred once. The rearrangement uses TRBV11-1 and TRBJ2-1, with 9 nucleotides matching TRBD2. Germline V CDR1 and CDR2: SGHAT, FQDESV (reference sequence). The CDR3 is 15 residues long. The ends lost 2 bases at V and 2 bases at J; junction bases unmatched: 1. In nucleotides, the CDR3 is TGTGCCAGCAGCTTACTAGCGGGACCCTACAATGAGCAGTTCTTC. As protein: CASSLLAGPYNEQFF.

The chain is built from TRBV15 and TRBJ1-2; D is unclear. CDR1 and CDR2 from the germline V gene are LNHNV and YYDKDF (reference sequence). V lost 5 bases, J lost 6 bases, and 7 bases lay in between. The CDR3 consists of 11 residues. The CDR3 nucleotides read TGTGCCACCAGCTTTCTCAATGGCTACACCTTC. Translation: CATSFLNGYTF.

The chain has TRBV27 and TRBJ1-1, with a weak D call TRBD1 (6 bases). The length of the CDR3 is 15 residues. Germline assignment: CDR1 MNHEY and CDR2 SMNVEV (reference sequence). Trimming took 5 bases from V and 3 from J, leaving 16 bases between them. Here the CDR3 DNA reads TGTGCCAGCAGTCAGACAGGCGGTGCGTACACTGAAGCTTTCTTT. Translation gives CASSQTGGAYTEAFF.

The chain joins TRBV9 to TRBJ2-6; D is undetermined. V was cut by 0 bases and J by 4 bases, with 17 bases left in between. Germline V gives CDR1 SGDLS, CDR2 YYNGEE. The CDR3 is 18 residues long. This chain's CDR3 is CASSVGPSPASGANVLTF. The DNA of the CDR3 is TGTGCCAGCAGCGTAGGTCCGAGCCCTGCATCAGGGGCCAACGTCCTGACTTTC.

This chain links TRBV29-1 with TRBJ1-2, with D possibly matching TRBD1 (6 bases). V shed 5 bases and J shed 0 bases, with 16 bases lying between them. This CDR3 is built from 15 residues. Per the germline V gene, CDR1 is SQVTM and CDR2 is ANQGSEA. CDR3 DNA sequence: TGCAGCGTTTCAACGGGACACCAGACTAACTATGGCTACACCTTC. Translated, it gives CSVSTGHQTNYGYTF.

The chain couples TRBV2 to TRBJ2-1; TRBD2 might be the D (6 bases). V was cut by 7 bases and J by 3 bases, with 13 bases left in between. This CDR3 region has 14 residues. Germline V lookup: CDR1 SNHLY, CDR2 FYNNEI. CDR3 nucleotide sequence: TGTGCCAGCATTATGAGGCGGGACTACAATGAGCAGTTCTTC. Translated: CASIMRRDYNEQFF.